A single sample is the source of the 21 T cell receptor beta chains below, sequenced in a study of T cells in Graves' hyperthyroidism and ophthalmopathy. Researchers amplified the TCR beta CDR3 regions from RNA transcripts. With the HTBI primer set, the TCR CDR3 went through a first round of RT-PCR. A single record per CDR3 protein comes from TCRdb applying MiXCR to the multiplex PCR reads. The data show fewer than 400,000 distinct CDR3 sequences, roughly 17% seen once. Sequencing input: blood. The receptor source for this set is a man under 40 with Graves' hyperthyroidism.

The chain recombines TRBV20-1 with TRBJ1-4; no clear D gene. The CDR3 has 14 residues. The V gene lost 6 bases and the J gene lost 4 bases, with 15 bases spanning the gap. The V gene's germline CDR1 is DFQATT and CDR2 SNEGSKA (reference sequence). CDR3 in amino acids: CSATRTDFNEKLFF. The CDR3 DNA sequence: TGCAGTGCCACCAGGACGGACTTTAATGAAAAACTGTTTTTT.

This clonotype was counted a few times. The chain carries TRBV3-1 and TRBJ2-7; D is unresolved. The germline V gene encodes CDR1 LGHDT and CDR2 YNNKEL (reference sequence). The germline V and J ends were trimmed by 2 bases and 2 bases, with 13 bases remaining between them. CDR3 length equals 15 residues. DNA for the CDR3: TGTGCCAGCAGCCAATTTCTAGTCCCGCCCTACGAGCAGTACTTC. This codes for CASSQFLVPPYEQYF.

There are many counts of this clonotype. V usage is TRBV29-1 and J usage is TRBJ2-7; 12 bases map to TRBD2. The V segment lost 7 bases and the J segment 4 bases; nucleotides outside the gene matches: 8. This CDR3 is 14 amino acids long. The germline V gene encodes CDR1 SQVTM and CDR2 ANQGSEA. CDR3 in DNA: TGCAGCGCCATGACTAGCGGGAGAGCTTACGAGCAGTACTTC. It yields the protein CSAMTSGRAYEQYF.

This clonotype was picked up many times. The chain couples TRBV10-2 to TRBJ1-1; perhaps TRBD1 as D (5 bases). The V gene lost 6 bases and the J gene lost 4 bases, with 6 bases spanning the gap. The CDR3 is made up of 11 amino acids. Germline V gene sequence: CDR1 WSHSY, CDR2 SAAADI. CDR3 amino acids: CASSGGTEAFF. The CDR3 nucleotides read TGCGCCAGCAGCGGGGGCACTGAAGCTTTCTTT.

This clonotype was counted many times. The rearrangement links TRBV12-3 or TRBV12-4 to TRBJ2-2, with 9 bases matching TRBD2. This CDR3 comprises 16 residues. The V segment lost 3 bases and the J segment 6 bases; nucleotides outside the gene matches: 8. The CDR3 sequence is CASSFPSGTGAGELFF. CDR3 DNA: TGTGCCAGCAGTTTTCCTAGCGGGACGGGGGCCGGGGAGCTGTTTTTT.

This clonotype was seen a handful of times. The chain couples TRBV5-1 to TRBJ2-3; D is possibly TRBD2 (5 bases). Trimming took off 1 base at V and 2 bases at J, with 14 bases between the two ends. Germline CDR1 reads SGHRS; CDR2 reads YFSETQ. CDR3 length: 16 residues. The CDR3: CASSLLVSENTDTQYF. The CDR3 region has the DNA TGCGCCAGCAGCTTGTTGGTTAGCGAAAACACAGATACGCAGTATTTT.

This clonotype showed up many times. The V gene is TRBV24-1, the J gene TRBJ2-1; 10 bases fit TRBD2. V dropped 4 bases and J dropped 3; count of bases not matched to a gene: 11. In germline, CDR1 is KGHDR, CDR2 SFDVKD. The CDR3 spans 18 residues. The CDR3 DNA follows: TGTGCCACCAGTGAGCCCGGGACTAGCGACTTCAACTACAATGAGCAGTTCTTC. Its translation: CATSEPGTSDFNYNEQFF.

This clonotype was detected only a few times. This rearrangement joins TRBV6-1 to TRBJ1-5, with D possibly TRBD1 on 5 matching bases. Looked up from germline, CDR1 is MNHNS and CDR2 is SASEGT. The CDR3 is 15 residues long. Trimming took off 5 bases at V and 0 bases at J, with 11 bases between the two ends. CDR3 nucleotide sequence: TGTGCCAGCAGTTCGCGACAGAATAGCAATCAGCCCCAGCATTTT. Its translation is CASSSRQNSNQPQHF.

This clonotype was seen a handful of times. The chain uses TRBV6-2 or TRBV6-3 and TRBJ2-2, with 7 bases that match TRBD1. CDR3 length equals 14 residues. With V trimmed by 6 bases and J by 0 bases, 1 base remained unmatched. CDR1 is MNHEY and CDR2 is SVGEGT in the germline V gene. CDR3 sequence: CASSDRANTGELFF. The CDR3 bases are TGTGCCAGCAGCGACAGGGCGAACACCGGGGAGCTGTTTTTT.

Note on this clonotype: The junction differs from germline at one of its ends, possibly a read error. This chain joins TRBV6-2 or TRBV6-3 and TRBJ2-3; TRBD2 matches 7 bases. The germline V gene encodes CDR1 MNHEY and CDR2 SVGEGT. The CDR3 contains 16 residues. Here the CDR3 reads CASSFGTGPGGDTHYF. The CDR3 DNA reads TGTGCCAGCAGTTTCGGGACCGGGCCGGGGGGTGATACGCACTATTTT.

This clonotype has ten or more counts. The V and J genes are TRBV12-3 or TRBV12-4 and TRBJ2-7; D perhaps matches TRBD1 (6 bases). The CDR3 length is 14 residues. Trimming removed 6 bases at V and 3 bases at J, with 15 bases between. CDR3 region: CASRGAGRHYEQYF. In DNA form, the CDR3 reads TGTGCCAGCAGGGGGGCCGGCCGCCACTACGAGCAGTACTTC.

There are a few counts of this clonotype. The genes are TRBV19 and TRBJ2-7, with TRBD2 identical over 10 bases. The CDR3 covers 15 residues. The ends lost 4 bases at V and 5 bases at J; junction bases unmatched: 8. CDR1 is LNHDA, CDR2 SQIVND, per germline (reference sequence). The CDR3 sequence: CASSKPTSGIHEQYF. The CDR3 DNA reads TGTGCCAGTAGTAAACCAACTAGCGGGATCCACGAGCAGTACTTC.

The chain employs TRBV7-9 and TRBJ2-3; TRBD2 matches 8 bases. Germline CDR1 is SEHNR and CDR2 is FQNEAQ (reference sequence). Germline trimming cut 5 bases from V and 4 bases from J; bases unmatched to any gene: 11. The CDR3 contains 16 residues. The CDR3 is CASSPRTSFVSDTQYF. For the CDR3, the DNA is TGTGCCAGCAGCCCTCGGACTAGCTTTGTGTCAGATACGCAGTATTTT.

This clonotype showed up many times. The chain couples TRBV20-1 to TRBJ2-7, with D unclear. The CDR3 runs to 13 residues. The germline V gene encodes CDR1 DFQATT and CDR2 SNEGSKA (reference sequence). V shed 6 bases and J shed 3 bases, with 15 bases lying between them. CDR3 sequence: CSAYRRDHYEQYF. The CDR3 DNA sequence: TGCAGTGCCTATCGACGAGACCACTACGAGCAGTACTTC.

This chain uses TRBV9 with TRBJ1-4; 8 bases align to TRBD1. Looked up from germline, CDR1 is SGDLS and CDR2 is YYNGEE. CDR3 length equals 17 residues. J gave up 5 bases and V 0 bases, and 9 bases lay outside the gene matches. The DNA of the CDR3 is TGTGCCAGCAGCGTAGGCCTTTCGCGGACAGGGAATGAAAAACTGTTTTTT. Translation gives CASSVGLSRTGNEKLFF.

The chain joins TRBV28 to TRBJ1-5; D is unclear. Between the trimmed V and J ends, which lost 8 bases and 3 bases, there was a span of 11 bases. Germline V gene sequence: CDR1 MDHEN, CDR2 SYDVKM. This CDR3 is 13 amino acids long. Written as DNA, the CDR3 is TGTGCCAGCCATCGGGGAGCCAATCAGCCCCAGCATTTT. This translates into CASHRGANQPQHF. Full variable domain (remainder filled in from reference TRBV28 and TRBJ1-5): DVKVTQSSRYLVKRTGEKVFLECVQDMDHENMFWYRQDPGLGLRLIYFSYDVKMKEKGDIPEGYSVSREKKERFSLILESASTNQTSMYLCASHRGANQPQHFGDGTRLSIL.

In this sample, this clonotype turned up many times. The chain combines TRBV20-1 with TRBJ2-1; D may be TRBD1 or TRBD2 (5 bases each). The V end lost 3 bases, the J end lost 0 bases, and 18 bases lay between the germline ends. This CDR3 spans 17 amino acids. Germline lookup yields CDR1 DFQATT and CDR2 SNEGSKA (reference sequence). The CDR3 sequence: CSASRGVGRDSYNEQFF. CDR3 in DNA: TGCAGTGCTAGTAGGGGAGTAGGTCGGGACTCCTACAATGAGCAGTTCTTC.

This clonotype was seen more than once but under ten times. This chain joins TRBV5-1 and TRBJ1-1; D is unresolved. The CDR3 length is 13 residues. CDR1 and CDR2 (germline): SGHRS, YFSETQ. The V end was cut by 0 bases, the J end by 5 bases, with 8 bases between. CDR3 in amino acids: CASSLVPGTEAFF. As DNA, the CDR3 is TGCGCCAGCAGCTTGGTGCCGGGGACTGAAGCTTTCTTT.

The rearrangement uses TRBV24-1 and TRBJ2-3; a possible D gene is TRBD2 (6 bases). The germline V and J ends were trimmed by 5 bases and 3 bases, with 23 bases remaining between them. CDR1 is KGHDR, CDR2 SFDVKD, per germline. The CDR3 is 18 amino acids. The chain's CDR3 is CATSGNDYGSPRTDTQYF. CDR3 DNA sequence: TGTGCCACCAGTGGGAACGATTACGGGAGCCCGCGAACAGATACGCAGTATTTT.

There are many counts of this clonotype. The V call is TRBV2, the J call TRBJ1-4; 7 positions agree with TRBD1. With V trimmed by 5 bases and J by 13 bases, 7 bases remained unmatched. This CDR3 region has 12 residues. Germline values: CDR1 SNHLY, CDR2 FYNNEI. CDR3 amino acids: CASSKDRDRLFF. As DNA, the CDR3 is TGTGCCAGCAGTAAAGACAGGGACCGACTGTTTTTT.

This chain joins TRBV11-2 and TRBJ2-2; D gene unclear. CDR1 SGHAT and CDR2 FQNNGV come from the germline V gene. The CDR3 is 15 residues long. Trimming shortened V by 1 base and J by 1 base, and 7 bases separated the two germline ends. The CDR3 bases are TGTGCCAGCAGCTTAGCTCCTCTGAACACCGGGGAGCTGTTTTTT. Protein product: CASSLAPLNTGELFF. The entire variable domain, with the rest obtained from reference TRBV11-2 and TRBJ2-2, is as follows: EAGVAQSPRYKIIEKRQSVAFWCNPISGHATLYWYQQILGQGPKLLIQFQNNGVVDDSQLPKDRFSAERLKGVDSTLKIQPAKLEDSAVYLCASSLAPLNTGELFFGEGSRLTVL.